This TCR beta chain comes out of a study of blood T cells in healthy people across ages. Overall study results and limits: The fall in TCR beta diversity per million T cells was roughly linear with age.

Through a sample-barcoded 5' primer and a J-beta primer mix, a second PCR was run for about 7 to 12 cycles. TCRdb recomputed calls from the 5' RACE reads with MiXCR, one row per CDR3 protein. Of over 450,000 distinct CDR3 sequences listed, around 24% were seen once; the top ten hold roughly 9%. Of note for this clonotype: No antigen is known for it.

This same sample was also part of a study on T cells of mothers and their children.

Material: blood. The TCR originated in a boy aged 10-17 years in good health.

The CDR3 is CASSVVAGGNYGYTF. In DNA, the CDR3 is TGTGCCAGCAGCGTAGTAGCAGGGGGGAACTATGGCTACACCTTC. The V gene is TRBV9, the J gene TRBJ1-2; TRBD1 aligns across 7 bases. J gave up 2 bases and V 0 bases, and 4 bases lay outside the gene matches. The CDR3 loop spans 15 amino acids. Per germline, CDR1 SGDLS and CDR2 YYNGEE.